This TCR beta chain was observed in a study of identical twins. This CDR3 contains 16 residues. With 5 bases removed from V and 5 bases from J, the gap between germline ends came to 19 bases. Germline values: CDR1 SGHVS, CDR2 FQNEAQ. MiXCR, run by TCRdb on the 5' RACE reads, gives a single entry per CDR3 protein. The sample consists of a few hundred thousand distinct CDR3 sequences, approximately 10% of them appearing once. This clonotype appeared many times. What it recognizes is unknown. Whole-study results and caveats: Weaker excess sharing between twins was seen in beta out-of-frame sequences. Reduced insertions were recorded for abundant cord blood beta clonotypes, with no such pattern in memory repertoires. Out-of-frame alpha sequences shared between twins exhibited an excess of low generation probability.

Every donor was a healthy Caucasian. In addition, the sample was reused for a study of yellow fever vaccine responses in identical twins.

The sample was PBMCs. This clonotype was sampled from a woman aged 18-35 years in good health. The chain employs TRBV7-8 and TRBJ2-1; unclear D gene. The CDR3 loop reads CASSVWFPGVNNEQFF. In DNA, the CDR3 is TGTGCCAGCAGCGTCTGGTTCCCTGGGGTTAACAATGAGCAGTTCTTC.